Listed below are T cell receptor beta chains from one sample, sequenced in a study of T-cell memory formation after mild COVID-19. TCRdb independently ran MiXCR on the 5' RACE reads; one entry per CDR3 protein. The profile shows hundreds of thousands of distinct CDR3 sequences, 20% to 30% of them singletons. The source material was PBMCs or a T cell subset sorted from them (not recorded which). Receptors originate from an adult woman who had mild COVID-19 (a few samples of this study predate the infection). Cell type and time point are not known. Both conserved end residues are part of each CDR3. Fields, in order: V gene, clone size, J gene, D gene, CDR3 DNA, CDR3 protein. A D gene is named only where the DNA matches it firmly. A clone size is listed for some rows: how often the clone was seen (once, few, many), or a class if it is expanded.

>TRBV12-3/TRBV12-4|once|TRBJ2-1|.
TGTGCCAGCAGTCCAGGACCCTGGGGTGAGCAGTTCTTC
CASSPGPWGEQFF
>TRBV9|few|TRBJ2-1|.
TGTGCCAGCAGCGTAGTTAGCGGCTCCTACAATGAGCAGTTCTTC
CASSVVSGSYNEQFF
>TRBV14|.|TRBJ2-2|.
TGTGCCAGCAGCCAAGAATGGGACACCGGGGAGCTGTTTTTT
CASSQEWDTGELFF
>TRBV2|.|TRBJ2-5|TRBD1
TGTGCCAGCAGTGGGGGACAGATTATTCACTTC
CASSGGQIIHF
>TRBV5-1|few|TRBJ2-7|.
TGCGCCAGCAGCTTGGGAATGTACTTC
CASSLGMYF
>TRBV24-1|.|TRBJ2-1|.
TGTGCCACCAGTGGACACTCCTCCTACAATGAGCAGTTCTTC
CATSGHSSYNEQFF
>TRBV7-2|many|TRBJ2-3|TRBD1
TGTGCCAGCAGCATGGGACAGGCGCTGACAGATACGCAGTATTTT
CASSMGQALTDTQYF
>TRBV7-2|few|TRBJ2-7|.
TGTGCCAGCAGCTTAGGCAGCCCATTCTCCTACGAGCAGTACTTC
CASSLGSPFSYEQYF
>TRBV7-9|.|TRBJ2-3|.
TGTGCCAGCAGCTTAGACAGCGGAGTTAGCACAGATACGCAGTATTTT
CASSLDSGVSTDTQYF
>TRBV4-1|.|TRBJ2-2|TRBD2
TGCGCCAGCAGCCACGGGGGGTTGAGAACCGGGGAGCTGTTTTTT
CASSHGGLRTGELFF
>TRBV7-8|.|TRBJ2-3|.
TGTGCCAGCAGCTCTTGGCGCCGGGAACCAGATACGCAGTATTTT
CASSSWRREPDTQYF
>TRBV7-8|few|TRBJ2-5|.
TGTGCCAGCAGCTTAACAGCGTACCAAGAGACCCAGTACTTC
CASSLTAYQETQYF
>TRBV19|once|TRBJ2-1|.
TGTGCCACATGGGGCAATGAGCAGTTCTTC
CATWGNEQFF
>TRBV10-2|.|TRBJ2-7|TRBD2
TGCGCCAGCAGCTCCACTAGCGGGAGGTCCCTTGCCGAGCAGTACTTC
CASSSTSGRSLAEQYF
>TRBV18|few|TRBJ2-7|.
TGTGCCAGCTCCCCCGGGGTGACCAGCTCCTACGAGCAGTACTTC
CASSPGVTSSYEQYF
>TRBV4-1|.|TRBJ1-3|TRBD1
TGCGCCAGCAGCCAACCCGGGACAGGGGTAAACACCATATATTTT
CASSQPGTGVNTIYF
>TRBV5-1|few|TRBJ2-4|TRBD2
TGCGCCAGCAGCTGGACTAGCGGTAACCTAGCCAAAAACATTCAGTACTTC
CASSWTSGNLAKNIQYF
>TRBV19|.|TRBJ1-2|.
TGTGCCAGTAGTATAGGGGTTGGCTACACCTTC
CASSIGVGYTF
>TRBV6-1|.|TRBJ2-2|.
TGTGCCAGCAGGGCCGTCTACGATGCCGGGGAGCTGTTTTTT
CASRAVYDAGELFF
>TRBV6-2/TRBV6-3|few|TRBJ1-5|.
TGTGCCAGCAGCTCCCCAACCGACATGACGTTATATCAGCCCCAGCATTTT
CASSSPTDMTLYQPQHF
>TRBV12-3/TRBV12-4|few|TRBJ2-3|TRBD2
TGTGCCAGCAGTTTACCTCTGGGACTAGCGGAGGGGGATACGCAGTATTTT
CASSLPLGLAEGDTQYF
>TRBV6-6|.|TRBJ1-5|TRBD1
TGTGCCAGTCTTCCTTCCAGGGGGGATAGCAATCAGCCCCAGCATTTT
CASLPSRGDSNQPQHF
>TRBV5-1|few|TRBJ2-5|.
TGCGCCAGCAGCTTGGTTGGCGAATCCGTCGAGACCCAGTACTTC
CASSLVGESVETQYF
>TRBV12-3/TRBV12-4|few|TRBJ1-1|.
TGTGCCAGCAGCCAAGGGGCGGTCACTGAAGCTTTCTTT
CASSQGAVTEAFF
>TRBV7-9|.|TRBJ1-3|TRBD1
TGTGCCAGCAGCTTAGTGGGGACAGTCTCTGGAAACACCATATATTTT
CASSLVGTVSGNTIYF
>TRBV12-3/TRBV12-4|many|TRBJ1-2|.
TGTGCCAGCACTCCGTACAGGGATGGCTACACCTTC
CASTPYRDGYTF
>TRBV7-8|.|TRBJ2-7|TRBD2
TGTGCCAGCAGCTCCGCGGGAGGCAGATCGTCAGGCGAGCAGTACTTC
CASSSAGGRSSGEQYF
>TRBV9|.|TRBJ2-2|.
TGTGCCAGCAGCGTAGCGCCAACCACGACCGGGGAGCTGTTTTTT
CASSVAPTTTGELFF
>TRBV5-1|.|TRBJ2-2|TRBD1
TGCGCCAGCACCGGGGGACAGGCGATACAGGGCACCGGGGAGCTGTTTTTT
CASTGGQAIQGTGELFF
>TRBV19|.|TRBJ1-1|TRBD1
TGTGCCAGTGGGAGGACAGGGCTGGTTATGAACACTGAAGCTTTCTTT
CASGRTGLVMNTEAFF
>TRBV13|few|TRBJ1-1|TRBD1
TGTGCCAGCAGCTTAGCCGGGACAGCATACACTGAAGCTTTCTTT
CASSLAGTAYTEAFF
>TRBV11-3|few|TRBJ2-1|TRBD2
TGTGCCAGCAGCTCCTCCGGGACTACTCCTAATGAGCAGTTCTTC
CASSSSGTTPNEQFF
>TRBV24-1|.|TRBJ2-3|.
TGTGCCACCAGTGGCGGCCGGGGGCTGACGAGAGATACGCAGTATTTT
CATSGGRGLTRDTQYF
>TRBV7-3|.|TRBJ2-1|.
TGTGCCAGCAGCTTCCTCCCCGGGAACAATGAGCAGTTCTTC
CASSFLPGNNEQFF
>TRBV5-1|.|TRBJ2-3|TRBD1
TGCGCCAGCAGCAGGACAGGGGTGGATACGCAGTATTTT
CASSRTGVDTQYF
>TRBV5-1|.|TRBJ2-5|.
TGCGCCAGCAGCTTGGCGGCTAGTACCGTCCAAGAGACCCAGTACTTC
CASSLAASTVQETQYF
>TRBV29-1|.|TRBJ2-2|TRBD2
TGCAGCGTGGCGGGGGTCGGTATCGGGGAGCTGTTTTTT
CSVAGVGIGELFF
>TRBV7-3|.|TRBJ1-1|.
TGTGCCAGCAGCGAGAGGGGATCGAACACTGAAGCTTTCTTT
CASSERGSNTEAFF
>TRBV5-1|.|TRBJ1-1|.
TGCGCCAGCAGCTTGGCGGGTACAGATGAAGCTTTCTTT
CASSLAGTDEAFF
>TRBV5-1|few|TRBJ1-1|.
TGCGCCAGCAGCTTGGCCGGCGGGCAGCTGAACACTGAAGCTTTCTTT
CASSLAGGQLNTEAFF